The rows below give T cell receptor beta chains drawn from one sample of a study of T cells in Graves' hyperthyroidism and ophthalmopathy. Each CDR3 protein gets one entry after TCRdb re-called the multiplex PCR reads with MiXCR. Here the sample spans 660,000 or so distinct CDR3 sequences, less than 45% being singletons. Sequencing input: peripheral blood or thyroid tissue (not recorded which). The receptors here all came from an adult man with Graves' disease, either hyperthyroidism or ophthalmopathy (not recorded which). Both conserved end residues are part of each CDR3. The order of the fields is CDR3 length, V gene, D gene, J gene, clone size, CDR3 protein. A D gene is named only where the DNA matches it firmly. Size values are once, few and many counts, or a class for expanded clones, and some rows have none.

length: 16
V: TRBV12-3/TRBV12-4
D: TRBD1
J: TRBJ1-6
size: many
CDR3: CASSATGQGTDSPLHF

length: 16
V: TRBV6-5
D: .
J: TRBJ1-3
size: .
CDR3: CASSEATAASGNTIYF

length: 13
V: TRBV7-9
D: .
J: TRBJ1-5
size: .
CDR3: CASQDRDDQPQHF

length: 13
V: TRBV20-1
D: .
J: TRBJ1-5
size: .
CDR3: CSVVEQFDQPQHF

length: 19
V: TRBV7-6
D: TRBD2
J: TRBJ2-5
size: many
CDR3: CASSFPPKTSGRAVETQYF

length: 13
V: TRBV29-1
D: .
J: TRBJ1-4
size: .
CDR3: CSVTGLRGKKLFF

length: 14
V: TRBV19
D: .
J: TRBJ1-2
size: .
CDR3: CASVTGRVIYGYTF

length: 14
V: TRBV15
D: TRBD1
J: TRBJ2-7
size: .
CDR3: CASARDRGWDEQYF

length: 14
V: TRBV20-1
D: TRBD1
J: TRBJ1-4
size: .
CDR3: CSAPRQGANEKLFF

length: 14
V: TRBV2
D: .
J: TRBJ2-4
size: .
CDR3: CASSEARVENIQYF

length: 13
V: TRBV12-3/TRBV12-4
D: .
J: TRBJ1-5
size: .
CDR3: CASRGDQFQPQHF

length: 14
V: TRBV2
D: .
J: TRBJ1-2
size: few
CDR3: CASSQRDLGYGYTF

length: 17
V: TRBV6-5
D: .
J: TRBJ2-5
size: few
CDR3: CASSYSSGTAEQETQYF

length: 15
V: TRBV2
D: .
J: TRBJ2-6
size: .
CDR3: CASSPGTAGSYVLTF